This T cell receptor (beta chain) was profiled in a study of OX40 agonist ivuxolimab in advanced cancers. Study results and caveats: Clonal expansion from baseline to week 6 occurred in both CD4+ and CD8+ T cells. Relative to CD4+ cells, CD8+ T cells on average had more expanded clones.

Libraries were prepared by immunoSEQ multiplex PCR; TCRdb keeps only in-frame clonotypes and omits some of them. The sample gives about 12,000 clones, 80% to 85% of which show up once; around 15% is in the top ten. This clone turned up a few times. Its antigen is not known. Other nucleotide sequences from this sample produce the same CDR3. Germline values: CDR1 MNHEY, CDR2 SMNVEV (reference sequence). Trimming removed 8 bases from V and 1 base from J, with 20 bases in between. There are 16 residues in the CDR3. Sequencing was performed on CD4+ or CD8+ T cells sorted from blood, taken in a trial of the OX40 agonist ivuxolimab. This sequence joins TRBV27 and TRBJ1-1, with no clear D. The sequence came from an adult with an advanced solid tumor such as melanoma, head and neck, liver or kidney cancer. The chain's CDR3 is CASGPLGISRNTEAFF. DNA for the CDR3: TGTGCCAGCGGCCCATTGGGGATTTCCCGGAACACTGAAGCTTTCTTT.